These T cell receptor beta chains were read from a single sample in a study of T cell repertoires in cytomegalovirus infection. MiXCR was run by TCRdb on the reads, yielding one entry per CDR3 protein. This table holds 700,000 to 950,000 distinct CDR3 sequences, about 31% found once. Antigens of these TCRs are unknown. This specimen was cultured CD8+ T cells from PBMCs, taken from culture after CMV antigen stimulation. These receptors came from a human donor in good health (CMV status not recorded). Some clones in this sample may be carry-over from other donors' samples. CDR3s include the opening cysteine and the closing phenylalanine or tryptophan. D genes are given only for firm matches. Clone size appears in some rows only: once, few, many, or a class for an expanded clone.

TRBV7-3	TRBJ1-1	few	TRBD1	CASSFGTEGNTEAFF	TGTGCCAGCAGCTTCGGGACAGAGGGGAACACTGAAGCTTTCTTT
TRBV19	TRBJ2-7	-	-	CASSTQGYLYEQYF	TGTGCCAGTAGTACCCAGGGATATCTCTACGAGCAGTACTTC
TRBV12-3/TRBV12-4	TRBJ2-3	few	TRBD2	CASTRTSGIADTQYF	TGTGCCAGCACTCGGACTAGCGGGATCGCAGATACGCAGTATTTT
TRBV7-9	TRBJ2-2	-	TRBD2	CASSRSGLAVSGELFF	TGTGCCAGCAGCCGTAGTGGCCTAGCGGTGTCCGGGGAGCTGTTTTTT
TRBV12-5	TRBJ2-5	-	TRBD2	CASGLIGGGAKGTQYF	TGTGCTAGTGGTTTGATCGGCGGGGGGGCCAAGGGGACCCAGTACTTC
TRBV19	TRBJ2-2	-	-	CASSFYTTNTGELFF	TGTGCCAGTAGTTTTTATACTACGAACACCGGGGAGCTGTTTTTT
TRBV12-3/TRBV12-4	TRBJ1-1	many	-	CASSLSGLYAEAFF	TGTGCCAGCAGTCTGTCGGGGCTCTACGCTGAAGCTTTCTTT
TRBV20-1	TRBJ2-5	-	TRBD1	CSATTLSRDREQTQYF	TGCAGTGCTACAACCTTGTCCCGGGACAGGGAACAGACCCAGTACTTC
TRBV7-9	TRBJ1-2	-	-	CASVGGAENYGYTF	TGTGCCAGCGTCGGGGGGGCGGAGAACTATGGCTACACCTTC
TRBV15	TRBJ2-2	few	-	CATSRVVLGGELFF	TGTGCCACCAGCAGAGTGGTTTTGGGCGGGGAGCTGTTTTTT
TRBV6-1	TRBJ2-7	-	-	CASSDPFSGLRYEQYF	TGTGCCAGCAGTGACCCCTTTAGCGGCCTCCGATACGAGCAGTACTTC
TRBV11-2	TRBJ1-6	-	TRBD1	CASSQRPGTGISPLHF	TGTGCCAGCAGCCAACGCCCCGGGACAGGGATTTCACCCCTCCACTTT
TRBV27	TRBJ1-1	-	TRBD1	CASSWTGTGTEAFF	TGTGCCAGCAGTTGGACAGGGACCGGGACTGAAGCTTTCTTT
TRBV7-9	TRBJ2-3	-	TRBD1	CASSWTGGAGGWVDTQYF	TGTGCCAGCAGTTGGACAGGGGGCGCTGGGGGCTGGGTGGATACGCAGTATTTT
TRBV7-2	TRBJ2-1	many	TRBD1	CASSLADRIYYNEQFF	TGTGCCAGCAGCTTAGCGGACAGGATTTACTACAATGAGCAGTTCTTC
TRBV4-1	TRBJ2-1	-	-	CASSHEWRGALYNEQFF	TGCGCCAGCAGCCACGAATGGAGGGGGGCACTCTACAATGAGCAGTTCTTC
TRBV6-6	TRBJ2-1	few	-	CASSWSQVGSYNEQFF	TGTGCCAGCAGTTGGAGTCAGGTTGGCTCCTACAATGAGCAGTTCTTC
TRBV5-4	TRBJ2-2	-	TRBD1	CTSSSTDRVNTGELFF	TGTACCAGCAGCTCAACAGACAGGGTGAACACCGGGGAGCTGTTTTTT
TRBV7-8	TRBJ2-1	many	TRBD2	CASSSGLADYNEQFF	TGTGCCAGCAGTTCTGGACTAGCGGATTACAATGAGCAGTTCTTC
TRBV29-1	TRBJ1-2	few	-	CSVEGQPFNYGYTF	TGCAGCGTTGAAGGGCAGCCTTTTAACTATGGCTACACCTTC
TRBV6-1	TRBJ2-7	few	-	CASSGPIQAYYEQYF	TGTGCCAGCAGTGGACCCATTCAAGCCTACTACGAGCAGTACTTC
TRBV2	TRBJ1-1	-	-	CASPPSVTEAFF	TGTGCCAGCCCCCCTTCAGTCACTGAAGCTTTCTTT
TRBV7-6	TRBJ1-2	once	-	CASKGRSYGYTF	TGTGCCAGCAAAGGACGGTCGTATGGCTACACCTTC
TRBV7-9	TRBJ2-4	-	-	CASLEGGGNIQYF	TGTGCCAGCTTAGAGGGAGGAGGGAACATTCAGTACTTC
TRBV25-1	TRBJ1-4	-	TRBD1	CVSRLQGAPEKLFF	TGTGTCAGCAGGCTACAGGGGGCGCCGGAAAAACTGTTTTTT
TRBV2	TRBJ2-5	-	-	CASIGEVQETQYF	TGTGCCAGCATCGGGGAAGTCCAAGAGACCCAGTACTTC
TRBV6-1	TRBJ2-1	many	-	CASRYSSYNEQFF	TGTGCCAGCAGATATAGCTCCTACAATGAGCAGTTCTTC